In its sample, the clone carrying this T cell receptor beta chain was seen a few times. This CDR3 is 15 amino acids long. Germline trimming cut 5 bases from V and 0 bases from J; bases unmatched to any gene: 6. In germline, CDR1 is SEHNR, CDR2 FQNEAQ (reference sequence). This record comes from a study of T-cell reconstitution after alpha-beta-depleted transplantation in children. TCRbeta library construction was performed incorporating unique molecular identifiers. TCRdb redid the calling of the PCR reads with MiXCR, one entry per CDR3 protein. This table holds 230,000 or so distinct CDR3 sequences, 9.7% found once.

This specimen was PBMCs from the stem cell graft donor, taken from the stem cell graft. The J gene is TRBJ1-1, the V gene TRBV7-9; TRBD1 aligns across 7 bases. This receptor was identified in a human donor who donated a stem cell graft to a child with SCID. In DNA, the CDR3 is TGTGCCAGCAGCCAGACAGGGAATATGAACACTGAAGCTTTCTTT. It translates to CASSQTGNMNTEAFF.